The sequence of this T cell receptor beta chain was determined in a study of T cell changes during pregnancy in multiple sclerosis. The ends lost 2 bases at V and 0 bases at J; junction bases unmatched: 6. Germline V gene lookup returns CDR1 MNHEY and CDR2 SVGAGI. This CDR3 is built from 16 residues. Generated by immunoSEQ multiplex PCR, the TCRdb table keeps only in-frame clones and is missing some. The sample carries about 93,000 clones, approximately 92% recorded once. The V and J genes are TRBV6-5 and TRBJ2-7, with TRBD1 matching 8 bases. The input for sequencing was peripheral blood, taken after pregnancy. This receptor was taken from a female donor with multiple sclerosis, enrolled in a pregnancy study. CDR3 in DNA: TGTGCCAGCAGTTACCTGGGACAGGCTCCCTCCTACGAGCAGTACTTC. Its protein product is CASSYLGQAPSYEQYF.